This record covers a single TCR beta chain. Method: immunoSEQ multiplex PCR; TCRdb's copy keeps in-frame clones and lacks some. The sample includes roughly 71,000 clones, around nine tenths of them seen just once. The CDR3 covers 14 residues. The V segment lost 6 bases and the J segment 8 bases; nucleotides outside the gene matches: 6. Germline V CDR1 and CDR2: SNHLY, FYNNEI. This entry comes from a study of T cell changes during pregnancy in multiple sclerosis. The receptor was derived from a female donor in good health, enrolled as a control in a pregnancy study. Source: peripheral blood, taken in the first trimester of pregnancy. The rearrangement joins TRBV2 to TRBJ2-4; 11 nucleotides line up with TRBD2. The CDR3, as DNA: TGTGCCAGCAGAAATGGACTAGCGGGCCACATTCAGTACTTC. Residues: CASRNGLAGHIQYF. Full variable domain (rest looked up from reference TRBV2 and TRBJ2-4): EPEVTQTPSHQVTQMGQEVILRCVPISNHLYFYWYRQILGQKVEFLVSFYNNEISEKSEIFDDQFSVERPDGSNFTLKIRSTKLEDSAMYFCASRNGLAGHIQYFGAGTRLSVL.